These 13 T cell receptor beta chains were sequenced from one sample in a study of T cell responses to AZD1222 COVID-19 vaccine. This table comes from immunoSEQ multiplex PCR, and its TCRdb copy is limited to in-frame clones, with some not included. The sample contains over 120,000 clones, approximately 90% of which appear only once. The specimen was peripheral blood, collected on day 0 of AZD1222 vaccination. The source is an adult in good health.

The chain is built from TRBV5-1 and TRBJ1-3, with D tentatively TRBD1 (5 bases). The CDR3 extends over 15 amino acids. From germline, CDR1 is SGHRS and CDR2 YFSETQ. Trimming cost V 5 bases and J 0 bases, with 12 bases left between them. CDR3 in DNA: TGCGCCAGCAGGGAACAGGAGATCTCTGGAAACACCATATATTTT. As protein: CASREQEISGNTIYF.

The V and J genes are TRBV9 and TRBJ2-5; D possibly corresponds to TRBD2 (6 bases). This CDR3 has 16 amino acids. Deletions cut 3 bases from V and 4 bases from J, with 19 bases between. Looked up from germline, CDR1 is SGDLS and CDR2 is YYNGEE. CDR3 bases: TGTGCCAGCAGCGCCCCCGGGACTGGGGGTGGAGAGACCCAGTACTTC. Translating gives CASSAPGTGGGETQYF.

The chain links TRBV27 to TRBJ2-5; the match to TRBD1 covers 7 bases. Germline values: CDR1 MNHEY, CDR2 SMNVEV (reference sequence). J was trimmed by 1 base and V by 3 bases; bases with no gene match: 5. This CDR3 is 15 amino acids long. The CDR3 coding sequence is TGTGCCAGCAGTTTTATGGGACAGACCCAAGAGACCCAGTACTTC. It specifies CASSFMGQTQETQYF.

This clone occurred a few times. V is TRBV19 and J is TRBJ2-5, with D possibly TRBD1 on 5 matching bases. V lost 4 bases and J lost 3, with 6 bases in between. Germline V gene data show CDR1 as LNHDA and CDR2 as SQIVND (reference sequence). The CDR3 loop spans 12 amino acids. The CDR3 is CASSTTEETQYF. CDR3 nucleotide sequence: TGTGCCAGTAGTACGACAGAAGAGACCCAGTACTTC.

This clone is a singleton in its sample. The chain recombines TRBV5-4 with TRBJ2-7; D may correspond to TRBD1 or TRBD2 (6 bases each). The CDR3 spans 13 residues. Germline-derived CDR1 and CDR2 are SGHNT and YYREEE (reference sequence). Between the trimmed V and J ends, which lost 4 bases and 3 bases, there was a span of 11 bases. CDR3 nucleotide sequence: TGTGCCAGCAGCCCCGGGGGCAACTACGAGCAGTACTTC. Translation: CASSPGGNYEQYF.

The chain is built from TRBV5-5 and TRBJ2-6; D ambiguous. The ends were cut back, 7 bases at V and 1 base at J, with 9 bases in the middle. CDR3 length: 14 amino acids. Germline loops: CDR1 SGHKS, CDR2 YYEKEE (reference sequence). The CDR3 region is CASLTESGANVLTF. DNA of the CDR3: TGTGCCAGCCTTACAGAGTCTGGGGCCAACGTCCTGACTTTC.

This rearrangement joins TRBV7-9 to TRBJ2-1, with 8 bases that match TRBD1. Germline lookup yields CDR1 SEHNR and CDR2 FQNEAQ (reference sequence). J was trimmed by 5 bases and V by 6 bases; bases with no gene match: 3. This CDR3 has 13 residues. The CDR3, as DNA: TGTGCCAGCAGACAGGGGGGCAACAATGAGCAGTTCTTC. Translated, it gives CASRQGGNNEQFF.

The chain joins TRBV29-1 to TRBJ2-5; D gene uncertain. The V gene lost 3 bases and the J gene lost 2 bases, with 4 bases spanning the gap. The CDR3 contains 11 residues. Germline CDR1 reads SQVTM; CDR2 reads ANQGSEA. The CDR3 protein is CSVEVQETQYF. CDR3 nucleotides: TGCAGCGTTGAGGTACAAGAGACCCAGTACTTC.

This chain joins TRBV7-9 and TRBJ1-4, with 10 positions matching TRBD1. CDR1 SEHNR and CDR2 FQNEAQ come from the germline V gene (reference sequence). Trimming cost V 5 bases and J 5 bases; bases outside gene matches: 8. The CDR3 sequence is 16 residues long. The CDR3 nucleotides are TGTGCCAGCAGCCGCAGCCTGGGACAGGGGAATGAAAAACTGTTTTTT. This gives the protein CASSRSLGQGNEKLFF.

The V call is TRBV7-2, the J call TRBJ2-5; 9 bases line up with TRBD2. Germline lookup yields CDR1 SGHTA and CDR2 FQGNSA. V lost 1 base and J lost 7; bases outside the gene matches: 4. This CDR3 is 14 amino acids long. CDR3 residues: CASSLDSSGATQYF. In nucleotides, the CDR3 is TGTGCCAGCAGCTTAGATTCTAGCGGGGCGACCCAGTACTTC.

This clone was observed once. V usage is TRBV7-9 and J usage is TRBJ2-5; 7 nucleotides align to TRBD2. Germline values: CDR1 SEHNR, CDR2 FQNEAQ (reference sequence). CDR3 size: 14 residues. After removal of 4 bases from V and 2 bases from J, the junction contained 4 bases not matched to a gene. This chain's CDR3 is CASSYRGEQETQYF. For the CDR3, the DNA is TGTGCCAGCAGCTACCGGGGGGAGCAAGAGACCCAGTACTTC.

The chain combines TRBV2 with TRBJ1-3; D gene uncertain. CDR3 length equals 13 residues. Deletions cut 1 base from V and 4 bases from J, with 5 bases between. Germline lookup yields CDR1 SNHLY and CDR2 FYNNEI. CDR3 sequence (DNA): TGTGCCAGCAGTGAAGGGTGGGGAAACACCATATATTTT. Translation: CASSEGWGNTIYF. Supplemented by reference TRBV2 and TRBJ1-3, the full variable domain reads EPEVTQTPSHQVTQMGQEVILRCVPISNHLYFYWYRQILGQKVEFLVSFYNNEISEKSEIFDDQFSVERPDGSNFTLKIRSTKLEDSAMYFCASSEGWGNTIYFGEGSWLTVV.

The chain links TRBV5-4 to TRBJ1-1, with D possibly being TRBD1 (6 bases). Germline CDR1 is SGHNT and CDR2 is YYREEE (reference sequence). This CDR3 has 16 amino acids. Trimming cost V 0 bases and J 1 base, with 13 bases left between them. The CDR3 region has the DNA TGTGCCAGCAGCTTGGGGGGCAGGGGCGAGAACACTGAAGCTTTCTTT. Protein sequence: CASSLGGRGENTEAFF.